The 26 T cell receptor beta chains presented below share a single source sample, sequenced in a study of blood T cell repertoires in COVID-19. The method was immunoSEQ multiplex PCR; TCRdb's version includes in-frame clones alone and lacks a portion of them. Among about 220,000 clones listed, roughly 85% were seen once. Material for sequencing was peripheral blood. These receptors were taken from a man in his forties or fifties who had recovered from COVID-19.

The chain uses TRBV5-1 and TRBJ1-6; D gene ambiguous. Per germline, CDR1 SGHRS and CDR2 YFSETQ. The CDR3 totals 14 residues. V lost 0 bases, J lost 9 bases, and 10 bases lay in between. In DNA, the CDR3 is TGCGCCAGCAGCTTGGGAGAAGTTAGTTCACCCCTCCACTTT. Translated, it gives CASSLGEVSSPLHF.

The chain is built from TRBV7-9 and TRBJ1-6, with 9 bases lining up with TRBD1. Germline CDR1 and CDR2: SEHNR and FQNEAQ (reference sequence). This CDR3 contains 14 residues. J gave up 9 bases and V 4 bases, and 4 bases lay outside the gene matches. The CDR3 DNA sequence: TGTGCCAGCAGCTCCGGGACAGGGTTTTCACCCCTCCACTTT. Residues: CASSSGTGFSPLHF.

This rearrangement joins TRBV6-4 to TRBJ2-1; 10 nucleotides align to TRBD2. CDR3 length: 16 residues. Trimming cost V 3 bases and J 4 bases; bases outside gene matches: 6. Germline lookup yields CDR1 MRHNA and CDR2 SNTAGT. Here the CDR3 reads CASSELAGVGYNEQFF. For the CDR3, the DNA is TGTGCCAGCAGTGAGCTAGCGGGAGTGGGATACAATGAGCAGTTCTTC.

This clone was recorded a few times. This sequence joins TRBV5-4 and TRBJ2-7, with 12 bases aligning to TRBD2. Germline CDR1 is SGHNT and CDR2 is YYREEE (reference sequence). The trim removed 2 bases at V and 2 bases at J, leaving 8 bases unmatched. The CDR3 totals 17 residues. The CDR3 region has the DNA TGTGCCAGCAGCTTACGACTAGCGGGAGTGAGAACCTACGAGCAGTACTTC. This encodes CASSLRLAGVRTYEQYF.

The V gene is TRBV2, the J gene TRBJ2-6, with TRBD2 as a possible D gene (5 bases). V was clipped by 9 bases and J by 0 bases, with 15 bases between them. The CDR3 spans 16 residues. Germline V gene sequence: CDR1 SNHLY, CDR2 FYNNEI. The DNA of the CDR3 is TGTGCCAGTCCCCGGGGTCCTCTCTCTGGGGCCAACGTCCTGACTTTC. This sequence encodes CASPRGPLSGANVLTF.

The CDR3 nucleotides are TGTGCCAGCAGTTTTGAAGGACACATACTTCAAGAGACCCAGTACTTC. This encodes CASSFEGHILQETQYF. V and J are TRBV28 and TRBJ2-5; D is perhaps TRBD1 (5 bases). V shed 3 bases and J shed 2 bases, with 16 bases lying between them. CDR1 is MDHEN, CDR2 SYDVKM, per germline. The CDR3 length is 16 residues.

This clone was observed a handful of times. The rearrangement uses TRBV7-9 and TRBJ1-2; TRBD1 might be the D (6 bases). The V end was cut by 6 bases, the J end by 4 bases, with 15 bases between. CDR1 is SEHNR, CDR2 FQNEAQ, per germline (reference sequence). The CDR3 is 14 residues long. CDR3 loop: CASREQGLGYGYTF. DNA of the CDR3: TGTGCCAGCAGGGAACAGGGATTGGGCTATGGCTACACCTTC.

The chain recombines TRBV28 with TRBJ2-3; unclear D gene. Germline V gene sequence: CDR1 MDHEN, CDR2 SYDVKM. There are 15 residues in the CDR3. V was clipped by 2 bases and J by 1 base, with 10 bases between them. CDR3 region: CASSLIRLGTDTQYF. The CDR3 DNA reads TGTGCCAGCAGTTTAATTAGGCTAGGCACAGATACGCAGTATTTT.

The rearrangement links TRBV3-1 (or the pseudogene TRBV3-2) to TRBJ2-7, with 10 bases fitting TRBD2. Germline trimming cut 4 bases from V and 4 bases from J; bases unmatched to any gene: 19. In germline, CDR1 is LGHDT, CDR2 YNNKEL (reference sequence). CDR3 size: 19 residues. The chain's CDR3 is CASSLRPRPLAGVEYEQYF. Written as DNA, the CDR3 is TGTGCCAGCAGCCTTAGACCCCGCCCTCTAGCGGGAGTTGAGTACGAGCAGTACTTC.

The V gene is TRBV19, the J gene TRBJ2-1; 10 bases are shared with TRBD2. V lost 7 bases to trimming and J lost 6 bases; unmatched junction nucleotides: 9. The germline gives CDR1 LNHDA, CDR2 SQIVND (reference sequence). The CDR3 is 15 amino acids. The CDR3 coding sequence is TGTGCCAGTACCCTAGGGGCTAGCGGGAGCAATGAGCAGTTCTTC. It yields the protein CASTLGASGSNEQFF.

CDR3 loop: CASSLGSSGRLNEQFF. The CDR3 bases are TGTGCCAGCAGCTTGGGTAGTAGCGGGAGGCTCAATGAGCAGTTCTTC. V gene TRBV5-4 combines with J gene TRBJ2-1, with 10 bases matching TRBD2. CDR3 length: 16 amino acids. With 0 bases clipped from V and 6 bases from J, the junction kept 6 bases outside the gene matches. CDR1 SGHNT and CDR2 YYREEE come from the germline V gene (reference sequence).

CDR3 nucleotides: TGTGCCAGCAGCCGCCAGGGGGTCACCGGGGAGCTGTTTTTT. Translating it yields CASSRQGVTGELFF. This rearrangement joins TRBV14 to TRBJ2-2, with 7 bases identical to TRBD1. Germline lookup yields CDR1 SGHDN and CDR2 FVKESK. V gave up 4 bases and J gave up 4 bases; unmatched junction bases: 3. The length of the CDR3 is 14 residues.

The chain links TRBV6-4 to TRBJ1-2; TRBD1 aligns across 7 bases. V gave up 6 bases and J gave up 5 bases; unmatched junction bases: 9. CDR1 is MRHNA and CDR2 is SNTAGT in the germline V gene. This CDR3 contains 14 residues. For the CDR3, the DNA is TGTGCCAGCAGAAAATCCGGGACAGATTATGGCTACACCTTC. It codes for CASRKSGTDYGYTF.

This chain joins TRBV6-6 and TRBJ1-1; the match to TRBD1 covers 10 bases. Germline V gene sequence: CDR1 MNHNY, CDR2 SVGAGI (reference sequence). J gave up 4 bases and V 5 bases, and 10 bases lay outside the gene matches. This CDR3 is built from 16 residues. In DNA, the CDR3 is TGTGCCAGCAGTATTGGGACAGGGGTAGTGGCCACTGAAGCTTTCTTT. Protein sequence: CASSIGTGVVATEAFF.

V gene TRBV11-2 combines with J gene TRBJ2-7, with 9 bases fitting TRBD1. J gave up 7 bases and V 5 bases, and 6 bases lay outside the gene matches. The CDR3 extends over 13 amino acids. CDR1 is SGHAT, CDR2 FQNNGV, per germline. The CDR3 coding sequence is TGTGCCAGCAGCCTACAGGGGGCTGGGGAGCAGTACTTC. Residues: CASSLQGAGEQYF.

The chain couples TRBV5-1 to TRBJ2-1; TRBD2 matches 14 bases. Germline V gene data show CDR1 as SGHRS and CDR2 as YFSETQ. The CDR3 loop spans 16 amino acids. V was pared by 0 bases and J by 6 bases, with 2 bases of the junction left unmatched. The CDR3: CASSLVGLAGVNEQFF. The CDR3 nucleotides read TGCGCCAGCAGCTTGGTGGGACTAGCGGGAGTCAATGAGCAGTTCTTC.

V and J are TRBV12-3 or TRBV12-4 and TRBJ1-5; D remains unclear. V was trimmed by 8 bases and J by 2 bases, leaving 10 bases between them. The CDR3 consists of 13 residues. CDR3 amino acids: CASQREGNQPQHF. CDR3 bases: TGTGCCAGCCAGAGGGAGGGCAATCAGCCCCAGCATTTT.

This clone appeared a single time. The CDR3 sequence: CASSLTGVGEAFF. CDR3 in DNA: TGCGCCAGCAGCCTGACAGGGGTGGGGGAAGCTTTCTTT. This rearrangement joins TRBV4-1 to TRBJ1-1, with TRBD1 matching 8 bases. Germline V gene data show CDR1 as MGHRA and CDR2 as YSYEKL. V gave up 4 bases and J gave up 8 bases; unmatched junction bases: 6. This CDR3 is 13 amino acids long.

V is TRBV11-3 and J is TRBJ2-6; unclear D gene. Looked up from germline, CDR1 is SGHNT and CDR2 is YENEEA. The length of the CDR3 is 14 residues. Trimming cost V 6 bases and J 0 bases, with 6 bases left between them. CDR3 sequence reads: CASSISSGANVLTF. The CDR3 bases are TGTGCCAGCAGTATTAGCTCTGGGGCCAACGTCCTGACTTTC.

Only one count was recorded for this clone. The V and J genes are TRBV6-6 and TRBJ2-7, with D unclear. The length of the CDR3 is 14 residues. Germline assignment: CDR1 MNHNY and CDR2 SVGAGI (reference sequence). V lost 0 bases and J lost 1, with 7 bases in between. The CDR3 nucleotides read TGTGCCAGCAGTTACTCATTCGGGTCCTACGAGCAGTACTTC. Protein: CASSYSFGSYEQYF.

This clone has a single count. This chain joins TRBV19 and TRBJ1-1; D might be TRBD1 (6 bases). This CDR3 spans 13 amino acids. Germline CDR1 reads LNHDA; CDR2 reads SQIVND (reference sequence). V was clipped by 3 bases and J by 2 bases, with 7 bases between them. The CDR3 sequence is CASSMDSNTEAFF. CDR3 in DNA: TGTGCCAGTAGTATGGACAGCAACACTGAAGCTTTCTTT.

V usage is TRBV10-1 and J usage is TRBJ2-7; 7 bases fit TRBD1. This CDR3 is built from 13 residues. Losses at the gene ends were 3 bases for V and 2 bases for J; bases not matched to a gene: 1. CDR1 and CDR2 (germline): WNHNN, SYGVQD (reference sequence). The CDR3 DNA reads TGCGCCAGCAGTGAAGGACAGGCCTACGAGCAGTACTTC. This encodes CASSEGQAYEQYF.

The chain joins TRBV28 to TRBJ1-1; D ambiguous. V was shortened by 8 bases and J by 3 bases, with 22 bases between the two germline ends. CDR3 length: 16 amino acids. Looked up from germline, CDR1 is MDHEN and CDR2 is SYDVKM. This chain's CDR3 is CASRMGGGLADTEAFF. The CDR3 DNA reads as TGTGCCAGCCGCATGGGAGGTGGGTTGGCGGACACTGAAGCTTTCTTT.

CDR3 DNA: TGTGCCTGGAGTGGGGGACAGGGGGCTGGGGAGACCCAGTACTTC. Amino acids: CAWSGGQGAGETQYF. The chain couples TRBV30 to TRBJ2-5, with 12 bases that match TRBD1. This CDR3 is 15 amino acids long. The V gene's germline CDR1 is GTSNPN and CDR2 SVGIG (reference sequence). V shed 1 base and J 5 bases; nucleotides not matched to a gene: 5.

CDR3 bases: TGTGCCAGTAGTATAGAGGGAGCGGGAAACTACGAGCAGTACTTC. It specifies CASSIEGAGNYEQYF. The V call is TRBV19, the J call TRBJ2-7; 7 nucleotides align to TRBD2. The CDR3 runs to 15 residues. Germline V CDR1 and CDR2: LNHDA, SQIVND (reference sequence). V trimming: 0 bases; J trimming: 3 bases; junction bases outside the gene matches: 5.

This clone showed up just once. The V and J genes are TRBV6-5 and TRBJ2-3, with 11 bases fitting TRBD2. The CDR3 consists of 15 residues. Germline V gives CDR1 MNHEY, CDR2 SVGAGI. Unmatched junction bases numbered 4, after V lost 5 bases and J lost 3 bases. CDR3 region: CASSILAGGTDTQYF. CDR3 DNA sequence: TGTGCCAGCAGTATTCTAGCGGGAGGTACAGATACGCAGTATTTT.